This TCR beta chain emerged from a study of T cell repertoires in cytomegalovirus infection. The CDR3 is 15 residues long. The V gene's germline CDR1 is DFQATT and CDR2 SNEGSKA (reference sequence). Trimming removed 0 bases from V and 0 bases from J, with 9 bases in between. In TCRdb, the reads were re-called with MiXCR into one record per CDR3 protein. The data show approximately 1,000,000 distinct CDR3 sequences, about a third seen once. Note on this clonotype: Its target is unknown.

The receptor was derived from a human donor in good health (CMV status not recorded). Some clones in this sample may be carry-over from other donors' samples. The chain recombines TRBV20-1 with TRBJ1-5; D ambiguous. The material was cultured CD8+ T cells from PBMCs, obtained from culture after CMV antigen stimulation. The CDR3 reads CSARDPRASNQPQHF. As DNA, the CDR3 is TGCAGTGCTAGAGACCCTCGTGCTAGCAATCAGCCCCAGCATTTT.